This TCR beta chain was obtained from a study of T cell repertoires in cytomegalovirus infection. Study-level findings and limits: In two of eight donors, the top clonotype was HLA-C-restricted CMV-specific.

TCRdb processed the reads anew with MiXCR; each CDR3 protein has one entry. The data contain hundreds of thousands of distinct CDR3 sequences, 32% of them singletons. Regarding this clonotype: The antigen remains undetermined. One end of the junction fails to match germline, which may point to a read error.

The material was cultured CD8+ T cells from PBMCs, obtained from culture after CMV antigen stimulation. This TCR was sampled from a human donor in good health (CMV status not recorded). Some clones in this sample may be carry-over from other donors' samples.

CDR3 region: CSVEAGQLYNEQFF. CDR3 DNA sequence: TGTAGCGTTGAAGCGGGACAGTTATACAATGAGCAGTTCTTC. This chain links TRBV29-1 with TRBJ2-1; D possibly matches TRBD1 or TRBD2 (7 bases each). Germline CDR1 and CDR2: SQVTM and ANQGSEA. This CDR3 has 14 amino acids.